The 11 T cell receptor beta chains listed next were all sequenced from one sample in a study of CD8 T cells in Susac syndrome. About 0.5 to 1 ug RNA was reverse transcribed with random hexamers. TCRdb reanalysed the immunoSEQ multiplex PCR reads using MiXCR and keeps one entry per CDR3 protein. The table includes under 200,000 distinct CDR3 sequences, about 94% detected once. The sample consisted of CD4+ T cells from PBMCs. These receptors were taken from a human donor with Susac syndrome.

The chain couples TRBV5-1 to TRBJ1-1; D is ambiguous. CDR1 SGHRS and CDR2 YFSETQ come from the germline V gene. The CDR3 spans 16 residues. With 2 bases removed from V and 0 bases from J, the gap between germline ends came to 14 bases. CDR3 sequence: CASSFVPGPMNTEAFF. For the CDR3, the DNA is TGCGCCAGCAGCTTTGTACCGGGTCCCATGAACACTGAAGCTTTCTTT.

Regarding this clonotype: A read error may produce the germline difference seen at one junction end. The chain joins TRBV20-1 to TRBJ1-1; 7 nucleotides match TRBD1. The CDR3 loop spans 15 amino acids. CDR1 and CDR2 (germline): DFQATT, SNEGSKA (reference sequence). The CDR3 nucleotides read TGCAGTGCAAGAGATCCCGGGGGGCAGGGGGCTGAAGCTTTCTTT. Encoded protein: CSARDPGGQGAEAFF.

This rearrangement joins TRBV6-5 to TRBJ1-1; 8 bases line up with TRBD1. The CDR3 is 14 residues long. Germline assignment: CDR1 MNHEY and CDR2 SVGAGI. With V trimmed by 4 bases and J by 7 bases, 8 bases remained unmatched. The CDR3 region has the DNA TGTGCCAGCAGTTTCCCAGGGGGCGGGGGTGAAGCTTTCTTT. Its translation: CASSFPGGGGEAFF.

This clonotype has a single count. The chain employs TRBV12-3 or TRBV12-4 and TRBJ2-1; 7 bases map to TRBD2. CDR3 length: 15 amino acids. V lost 3 bases to trimming and J lost 9 bases; unmatched junction nucleotides: 11. The chain's CDR3 is CASSLLRGTGGEQFF. CDR3 DNA sequence: TGTGCCAGCAGTTTGCTGCGGGGGACGGGCGGTGAGCAGTTCTTC.

V is TRBV4-2 and J is TRBJ2-3; maybe TRBD1 (8 bases). V was cut by 6 bases and J by 5 bases, with 15 bases left in between. CDR1 is LGHNA, CDR2 YNFKEQ, per germline. The CDR3 covers 14 residues. The CDR3 DNA reads TGTGCCAGCAGACATACAGGGGGGGTAGATACGCAGTATTTT. Amino acid sequence: CASRHTGGVDTQYF.

Only one count was recorded for this clonotype. The V call is TRBV30, the J call TRBJ1-1; 9 positions match TRBD1. The junction had 12 bases not matched to a gene; V was cut back by 3 bases and J by 7 bases. The CDR3 length is 15 residues. Germline V gene data show CDR1 as GTSNPN and CDR2 as SVGIG (reference sequence). CDR3 nucleotide sequence: TGTGCCTGGAGGGGCTCGGGACAGGGAACAGATGAAGCTTTCTTT. Translated: CAWRGSGQGTDEAFF.

The chain has TRBV3-1 and TRBJ1-5, with D tentatively TRBD1 (5 bases). V was cut by 1 base and J by 4 bases, with 11 bases left in between. There are 15 residues in the CDR3. Germline CDR1 and CDR2: LGHDT and YNNKEL (reference sequence). CDR3 sequence: CASSQGRDRNQPQHF. The CDR3, as DNA: TGTGCCAGCAGCCAAGGTCGAGACAGAAATCAGCCCCAGCATTTT.

The chain recombines TRBV20-1 with TRBJ1-2; 10 positions agree with TRBD1. Trimming removed 0 bases from V and 8 bases from J; junction bases left unmatched: 12. Germline V gives CDR1 DFQATT, CDR2 SNEGSKA (reference sequence). The CDR3 consists of 16 residues. The CDR3 coding sequence is TGCAGTGCTAGAGATGGGGTGGGGACAGGGGTCTACGGCTACACCTTC. This translates into CSARDGVGTGVYGYTF.

The genes are TRBV18 and TRBJ2-2; D gene unclear. V shed 1 base and J shed 3 bases, with 6 bases lying between them. This CDR3 comprises 14 residues. The germline gives CDR1 KGHSH, CDR2 LQKENI. The CDR3, as DNA: TGTGCCAGCTCACCACAGCGTTACACCGGGGAGCTGTTTTTT. Its protein is CASSPQRYTGELFF.

V usage is TRBV30 and J usage is TRBJ1-2; TRBD1 matches 9 bases. The CDR3 runs to 14 residues. Looked up from germline, CDR1 is GTSNPN and CDR2 is SVGIG (reference sequence). The J segment lost 7 bases and the V segment lost 0 bases, leaving 6 bases of the junction unmatched. In nucleotides, the CDR3 is TGTGCCTGGAGTGTCGGGACAGGGTATAGTGGCTACACCTTC. It specifies CAWSVGTGYSGYTF.

The count of this clonotype is one. The genes are TRBV2 and TRBJ1-2, with D tentatively TRBD1 (6 bases). This CDR3 contains 12 residues. V was pared by 2 bases and J by 10 bases, with 11 bases between. In germline, CDR1 is SNHLY, CDR2 FYNNEI. The CDR3 DNA sequence: TGTGCCAGCAGTGAACTGGACAGAGCCTACACCTTC. As protein: CASSELDRAYTF.